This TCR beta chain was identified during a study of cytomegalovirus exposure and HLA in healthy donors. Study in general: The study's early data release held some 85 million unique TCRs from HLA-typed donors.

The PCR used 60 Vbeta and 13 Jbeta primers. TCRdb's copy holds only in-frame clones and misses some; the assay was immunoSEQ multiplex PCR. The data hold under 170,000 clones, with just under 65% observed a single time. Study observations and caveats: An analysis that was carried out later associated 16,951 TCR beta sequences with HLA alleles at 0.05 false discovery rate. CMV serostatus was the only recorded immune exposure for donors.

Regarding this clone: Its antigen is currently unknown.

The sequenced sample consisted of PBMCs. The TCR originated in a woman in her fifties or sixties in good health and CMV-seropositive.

For the CDR3, the DNA is TGTGCCAGCAGTTTATGGACCGGACAGGGGGCCGGGCCCCAGCATTTT. Amino acid sequence: CASSLWTGQGAGPQHF. The V gene is TRBV28, the J gene TRBJ1-5, with 11 bases aligning to TRBD1. J lost 9 bases, V lost 0 bases, and 7 bases had no gene match. Germline values: CDR1 MDHEN, CDR2 SYDVKM. The CDR3 length is 16 residues.